This T cell receptor (beta chain) was recovered during a study of blood T cell repertoires in COVID-19 (dated by TCRdb to about 2020). With regard to the full study: The collaborator samples originated in the United States, Italy and Spain and spanned the acute and convalescent phases of COVID-19. The material from the prospective study consisted of cDNA or gDNA derived from T cells, B-cell-depleted T cells, or PBMCs. The dataset comprised deeply sampled blood TCRbeta repertoires from subjects exposed to, actively infected with, or recovered from COVID-19. The repertoires were released in a freely available public database intended as a resource for research on the immune response to SARS-CoV-2. Samples were obtained from the ongoing ImmuneRACE study (first 160 participants) and from roughly 1,300 subjects provided by 6 global collaborators. The sample metadata nearly always contained a de-identified subject ID, COVID-19 status, age in years and sex. Where HLA class I and class II types were available, the types were taken from metadata supplied by the sample provider, not from assay-based typing.

Comment on this clone: The antigen this receptor binds is unknown. Base qualities are missing; no much larger clone stands one base away.

The V end gives up 4 bases and the J end 5 bases, leaving 11 bases in the junction not matched to a gene. The CDR3 goes from the cysteine to the phenylalanine over 15 residues. Left in the record is the CDR3 DNA by itself, 45 bases read in frame from the first base. The germline V gene yields SGHTS for CDR1 and YDEGEE for CDR2. The immunoSEQ Assay, a bias-controlled multiplex PCR, was used to amplify TCRbeta CDR3 regions from genomic DNA. In the source study's methods: Within the assay, amplification of reference gene primers was used to estimate how many nucleated cells each sample contained. To quantify the absolute abundance of each unique TCRbeta CDR3 rearrangement, sequence reads were collapsed and filtered. For each sample, productive Simpson clonality was calculated as the square root of Simpson's diversity index across productive rearrangements. Not all clones reach the TCRdb copy of this immuneACCESS table, which keeps in-frame sequences only. Checked studies attribute under half of the gap to unresolved V genes and leave the rest unexplained. That table is the source of V, J and clone size, and D and trimming were worked out from the DNA. Present in this sample are hundreds of thousands of clones, about 90% of which were seen just once. 2.1% of the sample comes from the top ten.

Paper-wide results and their limitations: The amount of clinical and demographic metadata varied by source and participant and was provided uncurated.

Samples from volunteer blood donors who had recovered from COVID-19 were contributed by a second Seattle source. The collaborating institutions used their own protocols to collect whole blood in K2EDTA tubes. For TCRbeta analysis, collaborator samples were shipped as frozen whole blood, as isolated PBMCs, or as DNA extracted from either sample type. This receptor was taken from a woman aged 25 to 39 who had recovered from COVID-19. The source material was peripheral blood. In this chain, TRBV5-8 is recombined with TRBJ1-2; TRBD1 aligns with 7 central bases. CDR3 region: CASSAWDSVLYGYTF. The sequence in DNA is TGTGCCAGCAGCGCCTGGGACAGCGTTTTATATGGCTACACCTTC.